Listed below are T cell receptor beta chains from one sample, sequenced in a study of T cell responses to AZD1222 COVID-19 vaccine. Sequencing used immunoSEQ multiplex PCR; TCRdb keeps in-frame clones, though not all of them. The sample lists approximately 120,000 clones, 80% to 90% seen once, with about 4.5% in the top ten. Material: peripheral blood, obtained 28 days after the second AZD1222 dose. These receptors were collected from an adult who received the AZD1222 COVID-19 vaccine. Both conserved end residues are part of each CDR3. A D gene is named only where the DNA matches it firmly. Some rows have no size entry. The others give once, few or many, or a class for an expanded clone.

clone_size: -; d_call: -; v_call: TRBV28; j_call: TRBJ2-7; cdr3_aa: CASSFIVSYF; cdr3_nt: TGTGCCAGCAGTTTTATAGTCTCGTACTTC
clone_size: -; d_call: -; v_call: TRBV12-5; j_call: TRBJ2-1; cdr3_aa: CASGLGTYRRDNEQFF; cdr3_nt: TGTGCTAGTGGTTTGGGTACCTACCGGAGGGACAATGAGCAGTTCTTC
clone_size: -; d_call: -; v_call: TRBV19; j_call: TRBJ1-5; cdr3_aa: CASSISQLSNQPQHF; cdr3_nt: TGTGCCAGTAGTATCTCTCAGCTTAGCAATCAGCCCCAGCATTTT
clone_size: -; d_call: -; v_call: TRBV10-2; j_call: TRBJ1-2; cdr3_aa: CASSDDSGRGYTF; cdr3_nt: TGCGCCAGCAGTGATGACTCGGGGAGGGGCTACACCTTC
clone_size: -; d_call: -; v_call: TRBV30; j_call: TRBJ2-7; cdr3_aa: CAWRDVSYEQYF; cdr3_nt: TGTGCCTGGAGGGACGTGTCCTACGAGCAGTACTTC
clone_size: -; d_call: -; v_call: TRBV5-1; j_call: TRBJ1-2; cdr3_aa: CASSLDRSRPGYTF; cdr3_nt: TGCGCCAGCAGCTTGGACAGGTCAAGGCCTGGCTACACCTTC
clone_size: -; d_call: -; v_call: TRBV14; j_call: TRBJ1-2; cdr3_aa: CASSQGRSYGYTF; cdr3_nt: TGTGCCAGCAGCCAAGGCAGGAGTTATGGCTACACCTTC
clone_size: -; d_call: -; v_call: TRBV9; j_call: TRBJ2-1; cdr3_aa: CASSVLLDNEQFF; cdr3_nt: TGTGCCAGCAGCGTATTACTAGACAATGAGCAGTTCTTC
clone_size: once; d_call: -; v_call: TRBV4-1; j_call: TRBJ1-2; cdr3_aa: CASSLPTGDGYTF; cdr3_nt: TGCGCCAGCAGCCTCCCAACCGGCGATGGCTACACCTTC
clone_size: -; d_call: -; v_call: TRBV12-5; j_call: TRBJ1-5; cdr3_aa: CASTVDRNQPQHF; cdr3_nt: TGTGCTAGTACGGTAGATCGCAATCAGCCCCAGCATTTT
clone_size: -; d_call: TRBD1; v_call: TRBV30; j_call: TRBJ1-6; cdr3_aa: CAWSLHRDRVNSPLHF; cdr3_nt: TGTGCCTGGAGTTTACATCGGGACAGGGTAAATTCACCCCTCCACTTT
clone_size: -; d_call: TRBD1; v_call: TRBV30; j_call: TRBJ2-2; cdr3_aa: CAWGTGGTGELFF; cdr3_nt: TGTGCCTGGGGGACAGGGGGCACCGGGGAGCTGTTTTTT
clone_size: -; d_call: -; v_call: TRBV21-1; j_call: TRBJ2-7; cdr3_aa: CASSRKDRDNYEQYF; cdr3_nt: TGTGCCAGCAGCCGTAAGGACAGGGACAACTACGAGCAGTACTTC
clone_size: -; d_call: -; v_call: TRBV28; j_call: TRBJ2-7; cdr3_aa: CASSFRGTRGYEQYF; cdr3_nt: TGTGCCAGCAGTTTCCGGGGGACAAGGGGCTACGAGCAGTACTTC
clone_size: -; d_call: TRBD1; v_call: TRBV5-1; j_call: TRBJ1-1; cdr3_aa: CASSLGTGRAFF; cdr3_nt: TGCGCCAGCAGCTTGGGGACAGGGCGCGCTTTCTTT
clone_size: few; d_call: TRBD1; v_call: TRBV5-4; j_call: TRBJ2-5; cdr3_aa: CASSRQGAVETQYF; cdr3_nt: TGTGCCAGCAGCAGACAGGGGGCGGTGGAGACCCAGTACTTC
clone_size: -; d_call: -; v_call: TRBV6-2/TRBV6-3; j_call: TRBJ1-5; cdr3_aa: CASSGWRSNQPQHF; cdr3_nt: TGTGCCAGCAGTGGTTGGAGGAGCAATCAGCCCCAGCATTTT
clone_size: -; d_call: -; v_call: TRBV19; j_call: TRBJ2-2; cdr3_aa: CASTSDGGGELFF; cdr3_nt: TGTGCCAGTACAAGTGACGGAGGAGGGGAGCTGTTTTTT
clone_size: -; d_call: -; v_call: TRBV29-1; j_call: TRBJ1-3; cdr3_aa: CSVEVPPGNTIYF; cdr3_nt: TGCAGCGTTGAAGTACCCCCTGGAAACACCATATATTTT
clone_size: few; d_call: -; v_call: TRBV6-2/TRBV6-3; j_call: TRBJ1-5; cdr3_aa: CASSYWRDGNSNQPQHF; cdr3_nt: TGTGCCAGCAGTTACTGGAGGGACGGTAATAGCAATCAGCCCCAGCATTTT
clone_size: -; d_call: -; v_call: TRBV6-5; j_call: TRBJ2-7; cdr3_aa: CASSFAGRNEQYF; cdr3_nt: TGTGCCAGCAGTTTCGCGGGGAGAAACGAGCAGTACTTC
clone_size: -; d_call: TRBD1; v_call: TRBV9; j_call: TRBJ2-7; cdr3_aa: CASTEDRAGEQYF; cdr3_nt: TGTGCCAGCACGGAGGACAGGGCAGGGGAGCAGTACTTC
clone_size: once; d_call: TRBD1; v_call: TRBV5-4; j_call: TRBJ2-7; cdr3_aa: CASSLKGANEQYF; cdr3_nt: TGTGCCAGCAGCTTGAAGGGGGCCAACGAGCAGTACTTC
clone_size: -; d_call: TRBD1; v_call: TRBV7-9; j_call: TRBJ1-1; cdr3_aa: CASSLAKTGGDTEAFF; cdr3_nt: TGTGCCAGCAGCTTAGCAAAGACAGGGGGGGACACTGAAGCTTTCTTT
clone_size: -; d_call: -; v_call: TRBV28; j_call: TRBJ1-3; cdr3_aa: CASSSGGSGNTIYF; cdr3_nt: TGTGCCAGCAGCTCGGGGGGCTCTGGAAACACCATATATTTT
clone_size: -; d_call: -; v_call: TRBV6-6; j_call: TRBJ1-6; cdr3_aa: CASSLDPGSNNSPLHF; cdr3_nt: TGTGCCAGCAGTTTGGATCCCGGGAGTAATAATTCACCCCTCCACTTT
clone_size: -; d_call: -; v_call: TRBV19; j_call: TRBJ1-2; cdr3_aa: CASNPLPGNYGYTF; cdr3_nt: TGTGCCAGTAATCCCCTGCCAGGGAACTATGGCTACACCTTC
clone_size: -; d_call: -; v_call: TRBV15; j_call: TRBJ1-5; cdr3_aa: CATSRDYGGNQPQHF; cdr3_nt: TGTGCCACCAGCAGAGATTACGGGGGCAATCAGCCCCAGCATTTT
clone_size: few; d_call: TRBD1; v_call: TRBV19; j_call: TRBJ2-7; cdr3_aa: CASTPNRGTYEQYF; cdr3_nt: TGTGCCAGTACCCCGAACAGGGGTACCTACGAGCAGTACTTC
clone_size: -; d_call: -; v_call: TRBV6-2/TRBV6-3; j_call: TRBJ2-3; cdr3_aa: CASSSGRMETDTQYF; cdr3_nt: TGTGCCAGCAGTTCCGGGAGAATGGAGACAGATACGCAGTATTTT
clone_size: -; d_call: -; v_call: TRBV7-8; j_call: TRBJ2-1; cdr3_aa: CASSLAPNEQFF; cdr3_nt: TGTGCCAGCAGCTTAGCGCCGAATGAGCAGTTCTTC
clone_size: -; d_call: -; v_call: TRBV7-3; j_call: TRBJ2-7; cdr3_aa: CASSLALGRSYEQYF; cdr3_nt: TGTGCCAGCAGCTTAGCTTTAGGGAGATCCTACGAGCAGTACTTC
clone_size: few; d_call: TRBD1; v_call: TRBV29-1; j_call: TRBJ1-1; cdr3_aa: CSVHRGRGTEAFF; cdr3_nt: TGCAGCGTACACAGGGGGCGCGGAACTGAAGCTTTCTTT
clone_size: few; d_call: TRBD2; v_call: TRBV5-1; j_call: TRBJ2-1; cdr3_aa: CASSSGLAGAYNEQFF; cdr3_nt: TGCGCCAGCAGCTCCGGACTAGCGGGAGCCTACAATGAGCAGTTCTTC
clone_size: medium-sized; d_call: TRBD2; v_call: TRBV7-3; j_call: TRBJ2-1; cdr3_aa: CASSPTSGRVDEQFF; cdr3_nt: TGTGCCAGCAGCCCCACTAGCGGGAGGGTCGATGAGCAGTTCTTC
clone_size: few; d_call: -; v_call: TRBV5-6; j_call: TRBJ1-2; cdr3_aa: CASSPGPKLGYTF; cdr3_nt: TGTGCCAGCAGCCCGGGACCTAAACTGGGCTACACCTTC
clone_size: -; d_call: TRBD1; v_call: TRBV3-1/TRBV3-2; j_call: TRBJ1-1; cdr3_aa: CASSLRTGVNTEAFF; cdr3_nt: TGTGCCAGCAGCTTGCGGACAGGGGTGAACACTGAAGCTTTCTTT
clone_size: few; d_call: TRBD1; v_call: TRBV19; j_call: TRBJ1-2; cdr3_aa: CASSIDQQGSYTF; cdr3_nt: TGTGCCAGTAGTATAGATCAACAGGGGAGCTACACCTTC
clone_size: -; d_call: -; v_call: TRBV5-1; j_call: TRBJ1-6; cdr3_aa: CASSLVSQAAPGSPLHF; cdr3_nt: TGCGCCAGCAGCTTGGTTTCGCAGGCCGCTCCGGGTTCACCCCTCCACTTT
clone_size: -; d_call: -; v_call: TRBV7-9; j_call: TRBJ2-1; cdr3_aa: CASSEGGDWNHDEQFF; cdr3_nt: TGTGCCAGCAGCGAAGGAGGGGACTGGAATCATGATGAGCAGTTCTTC
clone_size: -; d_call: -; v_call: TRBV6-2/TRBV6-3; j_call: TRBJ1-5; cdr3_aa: CASSYAGRGKPQHF; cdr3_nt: TGTGCCAGCAGTTACGCGGGCAGGGGTAAGCCCCAGCATTTT
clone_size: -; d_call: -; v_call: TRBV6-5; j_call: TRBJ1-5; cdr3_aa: CASSSVGPRLYQPQHF; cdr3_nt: TGTGCCAGCAGTTCAGTCGGGCCCCGCCTATATCAGCCCCAGCATTTT
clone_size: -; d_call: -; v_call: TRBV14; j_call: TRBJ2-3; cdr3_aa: CASSQDSAGTSTDTQYF; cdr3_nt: TGTGCCAGCAGCCAAGATTCGGCAGGGACCAGCACAGATACGCAGTATTTT
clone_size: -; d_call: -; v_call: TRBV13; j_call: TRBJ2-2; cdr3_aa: CASSLGVEELDTGELFF; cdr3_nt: TGTGCCAGCAGCTTAGGGGTCGAGGAGTTGGACACCGGGGAGCTGTTTTTT
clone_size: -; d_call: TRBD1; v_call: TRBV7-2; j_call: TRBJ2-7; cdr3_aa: CASSYRDRGPYEQYF; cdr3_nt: TGTGCCAGCAGCTACCGGGACAGGGGGCCCTACGAGCAGTACTTC
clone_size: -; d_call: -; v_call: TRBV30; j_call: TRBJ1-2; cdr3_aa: CAWVTGNYGYTF; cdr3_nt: TGTGCCTGGGTAACAGGAAACTATGGCTACACCTTC
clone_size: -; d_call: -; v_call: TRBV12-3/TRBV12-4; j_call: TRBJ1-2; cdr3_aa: CASSTGGSYGYTF; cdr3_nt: TGTGCCAGCAGTACGGGGGGAAGCTATGGCTACACCTTC
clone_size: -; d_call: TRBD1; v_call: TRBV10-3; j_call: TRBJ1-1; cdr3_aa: CATSQGGNTEAFF; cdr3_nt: TGTGCCACCTCACAGGGGGGGAACACTGAAGCTTTCTTT
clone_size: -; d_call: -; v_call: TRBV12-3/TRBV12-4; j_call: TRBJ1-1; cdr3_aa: CASSLGSGVEAFF; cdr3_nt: TGTGCCAGCAGCCTCGGCTCGGGGGTTGAAGCTTTCTTT
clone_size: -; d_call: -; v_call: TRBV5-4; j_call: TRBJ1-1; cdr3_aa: CASSLRPGPEAFF; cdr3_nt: TGTGCCAGCAGCTTGCGGCCGGGCCCTGAAGCTTTCTTT
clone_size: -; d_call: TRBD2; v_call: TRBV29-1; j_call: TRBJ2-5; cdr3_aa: CSVEVGAGLAGGSLQETQYF; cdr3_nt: TGCAGCGTTGAAGTGGGCGCCGGACTAGCGGGGGGTTCCCTTCAAGAGACCCAGTACTTC
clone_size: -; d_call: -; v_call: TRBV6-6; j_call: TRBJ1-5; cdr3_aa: CASCRGRNQPQHF; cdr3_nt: TGTGCCAGCTGTAGGGGCCGCAATCAGCCCCAGCATTTT
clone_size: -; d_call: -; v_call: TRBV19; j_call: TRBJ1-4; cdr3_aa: CASSSPLGGTNEKLFF; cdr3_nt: TGTGCCAGTAGTAGCCCTCTGGGGGGTACTAATGAAAAACTGTTTTTT
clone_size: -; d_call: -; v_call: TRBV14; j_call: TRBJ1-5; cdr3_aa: CASSQQFDQPQHF; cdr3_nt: TGTGCCAGCAGCCAACAGTTTGATCAGCCCCAGCATTTT
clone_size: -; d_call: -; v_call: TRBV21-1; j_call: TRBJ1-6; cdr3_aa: CARSPPLHF; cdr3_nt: TGTGCCAGGTCCCCACCCCTCCACTTT
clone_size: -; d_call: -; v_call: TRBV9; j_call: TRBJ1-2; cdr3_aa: CASSVGGNPYGYTF; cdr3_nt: TGTGCCAGCAGCGTAGGGGGGAATCCCTATGGCTACACCTTC
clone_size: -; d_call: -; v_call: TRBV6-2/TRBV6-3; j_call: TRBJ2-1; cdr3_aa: CASSYPPGGGLLRQFF; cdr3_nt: TGTGCCAGCAGTTACCCCCCAGGGGGGGGTCTCCTTCGGCAGTTCTTC
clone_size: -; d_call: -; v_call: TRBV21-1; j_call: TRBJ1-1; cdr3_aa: CASSKGAYGRENTEAFF; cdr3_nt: TGTGCCAGCAGCAAAGGGGCATACGGGAGGGAGAACACTGAAGCTTTCTTT
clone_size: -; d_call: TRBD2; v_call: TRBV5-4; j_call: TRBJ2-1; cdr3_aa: CASSLGLAGVNEQFF; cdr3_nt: TGTGCCAGCAGCCTCGGACTAGCGGGGGTTAATGAGCAGTTCTTC
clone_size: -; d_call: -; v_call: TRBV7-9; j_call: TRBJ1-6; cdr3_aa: CASSLVGGKTSPLHF; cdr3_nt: TGTGCCAGCAGCTTAGTTGGCGGAAAGACTTCACCCCTCCACTTT